This TCR beta chain emerged from a study of blood T cell repertoires in COVID-19. Clones were sequenced by immunoSEQ multiplex PCR, and TCRdb holds only the in-frame ones, with some missing. This table holds around 170,000 clones, more than 70% found once. CDR3 length: 13 residues. The V gene's germline CDR1 is SGHDT and CDR2 YYEEEE. V was shortened by 1 base and J by 2 bases, with 6 bases between the two germline ends. The chain recombines TRBV5-6 with TRBJ1-2, with a possible D match to TRBD1 (5 bases). This clonotype originated in a young man with active or convalescent COVID-19. Source material: peripheral blood. The CDR3 reads CASSLSGNYGYTF. CDR3 nucleotides: TGTGCCAGCAGCTTGTCAGGGAACTATGGCTACACCTTC.